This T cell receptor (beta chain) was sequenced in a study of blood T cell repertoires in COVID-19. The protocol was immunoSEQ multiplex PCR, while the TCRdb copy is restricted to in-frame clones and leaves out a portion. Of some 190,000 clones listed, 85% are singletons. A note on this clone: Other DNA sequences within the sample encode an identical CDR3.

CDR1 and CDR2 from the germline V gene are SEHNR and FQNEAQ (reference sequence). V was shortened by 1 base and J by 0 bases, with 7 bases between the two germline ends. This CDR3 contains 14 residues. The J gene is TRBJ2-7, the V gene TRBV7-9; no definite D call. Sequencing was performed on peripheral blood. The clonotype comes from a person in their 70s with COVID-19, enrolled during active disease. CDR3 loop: CASSLGTGSYEQYF. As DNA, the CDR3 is TGTGCCAGCAGCTTAGGTACCGGCTCCTACGAGCAGTACTTC.